This T cell receptor (beta chain) was sequenced in a study of CD8 T cells in ankylosing spondylitis. Broader study findings: What seemed typical of ankylosing spondylitis blood was a TCR beta motif built from 8 or 9 highly homologous variants. Matched ankylosing spondylitis synovial fluid reportedly contained a significantly enriched population of disease-linked clones.

V dropped 0 bases and J dropped 4 bases, with 18 bases sitting between them. CDR3 length: 18 amino acids. Germline V gene lookup returns CDR1 SGHAT and CDR2 FQDESV (reference sequence). Comment on this clonotype: The antigen is unknown.

Each TCR beta library was made by quantitative 5'-RACE that incorporated molecular barcodes. Each CDR3 protein gets one entry after TCRdb re-called the 5' RACE reads with MiXCR. Of about 360,000 distinct CDR3 sequences in the sample, 20% were seen once. The sequenced sample consisted of blood, either unsorted or a sorted T cell fraction (not recorded which). This TCR came from a male donor with ankylosing spondylitis or in good health (not recorded which). The gene calls are TRBV11-1 and TRBJ2-2; D not certain. Written as DNA, the CDR3 is TGTGCCAGCAGCTTAGCTTGGTCAGAAACCGGTGGCACCGGGGAGCTGTTTTTT. It specifies CASSLAWSETGGTGELFF.